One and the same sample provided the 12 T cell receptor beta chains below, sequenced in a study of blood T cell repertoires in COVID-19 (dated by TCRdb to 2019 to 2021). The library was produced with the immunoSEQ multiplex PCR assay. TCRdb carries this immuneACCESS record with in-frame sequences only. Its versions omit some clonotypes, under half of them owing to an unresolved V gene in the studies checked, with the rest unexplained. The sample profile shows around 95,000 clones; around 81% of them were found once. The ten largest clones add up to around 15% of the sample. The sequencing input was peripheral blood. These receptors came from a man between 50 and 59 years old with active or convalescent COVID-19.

The CDR3 sequence is CATGLAGYNEQFF. As DNA, the CDR3 is TGTGCCACAGGACTAGCGGGTTACAATGAGCAGTTCTTC. The chain recombines TRBV6-5 with TRBJ2-1; 11 bases map to TRBD2. V was clipped by 10 bases and J by 4 bases; unmatched bases: 3. Germline-derived CDR1 and CDR2 are MNHEY and SVGAGI. This CDR3 is 13 amino acids long.

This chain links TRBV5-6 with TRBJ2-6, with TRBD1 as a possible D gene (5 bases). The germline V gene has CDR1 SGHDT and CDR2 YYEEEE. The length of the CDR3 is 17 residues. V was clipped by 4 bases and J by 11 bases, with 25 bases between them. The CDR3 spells CASSEMGRDAPRDVLTF. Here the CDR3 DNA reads TGTGCCAGCAGCGAGATGGGCAGGGATGCCCCTCGAGACGTCCTGACTTTC.

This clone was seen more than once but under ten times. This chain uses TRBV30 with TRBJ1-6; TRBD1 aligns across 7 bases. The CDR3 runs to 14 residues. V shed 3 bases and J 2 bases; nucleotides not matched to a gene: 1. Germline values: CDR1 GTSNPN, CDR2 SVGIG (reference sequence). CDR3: CAWRGGPYNSPLHF. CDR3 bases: TGTGCCTGGAGAGGGGGCCCCTATAATTCACCCCTCCACTTT. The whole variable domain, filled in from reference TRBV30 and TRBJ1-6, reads SQTIHQWPATLVQPVGSPLSLECTVEGTSNPNLYWYRQAAGRGLQLLFYSVGIGQISSEVPQNLSASRPQDRQFILSSKKLLLSDSGFYLCAWRGGPYNSPLHFGNGTRLTVT.

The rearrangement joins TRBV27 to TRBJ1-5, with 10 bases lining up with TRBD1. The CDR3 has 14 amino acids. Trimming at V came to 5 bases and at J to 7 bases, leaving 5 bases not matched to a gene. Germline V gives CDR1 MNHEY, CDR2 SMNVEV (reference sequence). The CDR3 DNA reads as TGTGCCAGCAGTCCCGGGACAGGGGAACAGCCCCAGCATTTT. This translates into CASSPGTGEQPQHF.

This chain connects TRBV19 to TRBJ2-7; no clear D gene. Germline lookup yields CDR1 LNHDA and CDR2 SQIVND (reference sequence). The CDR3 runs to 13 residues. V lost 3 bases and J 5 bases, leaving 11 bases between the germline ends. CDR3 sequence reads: CASSIQAWNEQYF. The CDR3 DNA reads TGTGCCAGTAGTATCCAGGCTTGGAACGAGCAGTACTTC.

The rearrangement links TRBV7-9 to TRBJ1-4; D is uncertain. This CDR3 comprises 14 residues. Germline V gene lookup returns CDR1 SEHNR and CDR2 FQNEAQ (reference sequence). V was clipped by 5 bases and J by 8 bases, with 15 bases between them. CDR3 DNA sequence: TGTGCCAGCAGCACGGAGGCCCACAGAGAAAAACTGTTTTTT. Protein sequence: CASSTEAHREKLFF. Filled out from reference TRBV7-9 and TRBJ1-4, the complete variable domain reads DTGVSQNPRHKITKRGQNVTFRCDPISEHNRLYWYRQTLGQGPEFLTYFQNEAQLEKSRLLSDRFSAERPKGSFSTLEIQRTEQGDSAMYLCASSTEAHREKLFFGSGTQLSVL.

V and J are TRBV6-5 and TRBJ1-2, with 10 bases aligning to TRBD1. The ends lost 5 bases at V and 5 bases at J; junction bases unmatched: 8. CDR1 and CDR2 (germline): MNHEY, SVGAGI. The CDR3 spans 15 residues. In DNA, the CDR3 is TGTGCCAGCAGTACAACGGACAGGGGGGCGTATGGCTACACCTTC. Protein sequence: CASSTTDRGAYGYTF.

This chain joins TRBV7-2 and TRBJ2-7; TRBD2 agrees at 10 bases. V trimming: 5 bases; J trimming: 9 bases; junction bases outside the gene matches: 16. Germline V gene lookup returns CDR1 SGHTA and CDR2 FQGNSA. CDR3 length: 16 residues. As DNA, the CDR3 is TGTGCCAGCAGCCTGGACGGAAGCGGGGGGGTACGCAGGCAGTACTTC. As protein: CASSLDGSGGVRRQYF.

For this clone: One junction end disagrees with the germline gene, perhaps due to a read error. The CDR3 DNA reads as TGTGCCAGCGGCTTGGTACAGGGCTCCACTGAAGCTTTCTTT. Its translation is CASGLVQGSTEAFF. The chain joins TRBV11-2 to TRBJ1-1, with D tentatively TRBD1 (6 bases). The CDR3 is 14 residues long. Germline V gives CDR1 SGHAT, CDR2 FQNNGV.

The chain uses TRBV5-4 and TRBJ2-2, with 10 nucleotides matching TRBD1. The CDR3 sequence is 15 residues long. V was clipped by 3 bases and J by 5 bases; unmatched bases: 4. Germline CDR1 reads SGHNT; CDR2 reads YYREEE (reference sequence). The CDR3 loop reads CASSWDRGGTGELFF. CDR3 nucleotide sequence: TGTGCCAGCAGCTGGGACAGGGGCGGAACCGGGGAGCTGTTTTTT.

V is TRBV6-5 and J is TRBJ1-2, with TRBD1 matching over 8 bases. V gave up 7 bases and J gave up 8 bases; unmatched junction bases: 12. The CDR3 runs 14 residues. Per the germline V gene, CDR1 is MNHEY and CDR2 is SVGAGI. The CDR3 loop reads CASKTDRASQGYTF. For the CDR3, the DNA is TGTGCCAGCAAAACGGACAGGGCCTCACAGGGCTACACCTTC.

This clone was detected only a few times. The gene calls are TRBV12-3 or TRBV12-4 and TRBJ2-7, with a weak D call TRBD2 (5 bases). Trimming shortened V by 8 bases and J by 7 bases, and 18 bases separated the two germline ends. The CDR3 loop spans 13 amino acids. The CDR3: CASCKGSAEEQYF. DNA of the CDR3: TGTGCCAGCTGCAAAGGTAGCGCCGAAGAGCAGTACTTC.